The sequence of this T cell receptor (beta chain) was determined in a study of blood T cells in healthy people across ages (dated by TCRdb to between 2014 and 2017). Study-level background: In model experiments, template switching captured roughly one uniquely barcoded TCR beta cDNA molecule for every two T cells. The study measured age-related changes in TCR beta repertoire diversity using deep sequencing normalized with unique cDNA molecular identifiers. The donors were divided into four age groups: young (average approximately 15 years), middle-aged (about 39), aged (approximately 62) and long-lived (roughly 82). To avoid experimental bias, donors of different ages were distributed randomly across sequencing lanes. For two donors (one aged 18 to 29 and one aged 80 or older), the study analyzed two additional independent replicas of 1 million unique cDNA reads from the same blood draw.

Overall study outcomes, separate from this receptor: Compared with the aged group, more naive CD4+ T cells, fewer expanded clones and increased TCR diversity were shown by the long-lived group, suggesting age selection. Bulk unsorted PBMC profiling prevented conclusive comparison of naive and antigen-experienced compartments. The CMV infection status of donors was not known, potentially confounding age-related changes in expanded clonotypes. Estimates of total diversity based on one million sequenced T cells were considered lower bounds and underestimates. Observed TCR beta diversity correlated strongly with the percentage of naive T cells measured by flow cytometry. Observed TCR beta diversity per million T cells fell roughly linearly with age, and a significant reduction was already apparent by age approximately 41.

To prepare the library, 5' RACE was applied. The sequencer was an Illumina HiSeq 2500. The second PCR ran for roughly 7 to 12 cycles and used a J-beta primer mix along with a sample-barcoded 5' primer. A unique molecular identifier was introduced onto each TCR beta cDNA molecule by a template-switch 5' adaptor carrying 12 random nucleotides. Each sample yielded at least 2.5 million CDR3-containing paired-end reads. All of the RNA was converted into first-strand cDNA using the Mint cDNA synthesis kit, with a TRBC-specific oligonucleotide serving as the primer. Following uracil-DNA glycosylase treatment, a first 18-cycle PCR with universal primers M1SS and BC2_uni_R was performed on all cDNA. The original pipeline was this. Normalization of each sample was performed by random selection of 1 million high-quality reads, each carrying a distinct molecular identifier. Instead of being binned into consensus sequences, reads with shared molecular identifiers were discarded. CDR3 identification, clonotype clustering and error correction used MiTCR with a Q25 quality threshold and the strictest error-elimination algorithm. A nonparametric unseen species model with Euler transformation was used to estimate a lower bound on total TCR beta diversity. TCRdb applied fastp at Q25 and MiXCR to the public reads, then kept only in-frame beta chains. Rows matching on CDR3 protein sequence are summarized as one entry with the most common DNA and genes. These V and J calls are TCRdb output, not the study's own analysis. Recorded for this sample are hundreds of thousands of distinct CDR3 sequences; about 52% of them occurred a single time. Clones ranked in the top ten supply roughly 51% of the sample.

The donors were about 40 Caucasian individuals from Russia, aged roughly 6 to 90 years, who were systemically healthy. Ten milliliters of peripheral blood were drawn from each donor into EDTA-treated Vacutainer tubes. Ficoll-Paque density-gradient centrifugation was used to isolate PBMCs, with at least 7 million per sample. Total RNA was extracted from PBMCs with Trizol reagent, with at least 5 micrograms obtained per sample. The percentages of naive CD45RAhigh/CD27high T cells were determined by flow cytometry on a PBMC aliquot from every donor. With regard to this clonotype: The clone's antigen remains unknown. It has no much larger one-base neighbor in the sample; base qualities were not kept.

This receptor was identified in a man in his fifties or sixties in good health. The sequenced sample consisted of blood.

The CDR3 region has the sequence CATTPPDRGSTNEKLFF. The nucleotide sequence is given as TGTGCCACCACCCCACCCGACAGGGGCTCCACTAATGAAAAACTGTTTTTT. The sequence joins TRBV15 to TRBJ1-4; TRBD1 agrees with 8 junctional bases. For CDR1 and CDR2, the germline V gene (reference sequence) lists LNHNV and YYDKDF. V ends up 7 bases short and J 2 bases short, with an unmatched junction base count of 12. The CDR3 holds 17 amino acids from the cysteine to the phenylalanine. Only the CDR3 DNA stays, 51 bases, in frame from base 1.